This note documents a single T cell receptor beta chain sequence. Its antigen is as yet unknown. The data were taken from a study of shared clonotypes between healthy human individuals. Study-level background: Per donor, three plates held CD4 naive cells, three held CD4 memory, two held CD8 naive and one held CD8 memory. Regarding the study as a whole: Investigators expected sequencing depth to affect clonotype sharing among donors.

Data came from immunoSEQ multiplex PCR; TCRdb stores just in-frame clones and leaves some out. The sample lists some 2,500,000 clones; roughly 92% were seen once. Investigators divided CD4+ cells into CD45RA+ naive and CD45RA-negative memory subsets. CDR1 and CDR2 (germline): MNHNY, SVGAGI (reference sequence). The CDR3 is 14 residues long. V was trimmed by 3 bases and J by 6 bases, leaving 13 bases between them. Sequencing was carried out using naive CD4+ T cells from PBMCs. This sample's subset: CD45RA+ positively selected. The chain uses TRBV6-6 and TRBJ2-3, with D possibly TRBD2 on 6 matching bases. This clonotype was obtained from a man aged 18 to 35 in good health. Some clones in this sample may be carry-over from other donors' samples. The CDR3 DNA is TGTGCCAGCAGTTATCTTACGGGGGAGGATACGCAGTATTTT. This sequence encodes CASSYLTGEDTQYF.